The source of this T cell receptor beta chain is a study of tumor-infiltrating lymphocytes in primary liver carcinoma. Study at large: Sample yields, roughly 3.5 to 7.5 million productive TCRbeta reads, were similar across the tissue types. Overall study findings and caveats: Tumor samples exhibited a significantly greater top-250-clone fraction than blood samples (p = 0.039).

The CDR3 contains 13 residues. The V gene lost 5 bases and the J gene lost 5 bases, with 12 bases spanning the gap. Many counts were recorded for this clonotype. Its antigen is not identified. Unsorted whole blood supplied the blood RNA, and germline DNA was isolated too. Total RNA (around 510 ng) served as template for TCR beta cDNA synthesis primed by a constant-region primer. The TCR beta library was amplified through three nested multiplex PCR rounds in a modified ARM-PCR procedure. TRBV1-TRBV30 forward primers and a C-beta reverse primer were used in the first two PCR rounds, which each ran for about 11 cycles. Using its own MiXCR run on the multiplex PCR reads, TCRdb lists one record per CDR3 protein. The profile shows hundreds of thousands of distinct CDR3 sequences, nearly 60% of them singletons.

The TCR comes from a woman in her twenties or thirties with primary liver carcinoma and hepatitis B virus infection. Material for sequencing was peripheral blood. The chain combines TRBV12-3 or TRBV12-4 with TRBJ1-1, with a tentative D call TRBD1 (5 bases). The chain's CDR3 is CASSPGTRTEAFF. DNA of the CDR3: TGTGCCAGCAGTCCGGGGACGAGGACTGAAGCTTTCTTT.